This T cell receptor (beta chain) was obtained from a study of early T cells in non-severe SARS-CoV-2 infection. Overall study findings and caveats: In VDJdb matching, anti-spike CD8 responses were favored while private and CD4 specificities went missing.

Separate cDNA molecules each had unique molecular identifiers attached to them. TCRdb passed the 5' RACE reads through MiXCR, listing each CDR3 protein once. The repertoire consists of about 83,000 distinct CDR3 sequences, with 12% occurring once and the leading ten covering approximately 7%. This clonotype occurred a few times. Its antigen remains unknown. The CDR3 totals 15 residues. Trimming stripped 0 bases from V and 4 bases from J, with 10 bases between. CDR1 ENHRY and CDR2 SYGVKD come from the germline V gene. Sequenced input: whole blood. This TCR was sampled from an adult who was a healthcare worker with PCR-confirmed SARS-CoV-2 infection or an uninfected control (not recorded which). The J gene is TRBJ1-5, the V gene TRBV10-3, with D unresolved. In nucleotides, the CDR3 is TGTGCCATCAGTGAGTCGTCCATAACGAATCAGCCCCAGCATTTT. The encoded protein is CAISESSITNQPQHF.